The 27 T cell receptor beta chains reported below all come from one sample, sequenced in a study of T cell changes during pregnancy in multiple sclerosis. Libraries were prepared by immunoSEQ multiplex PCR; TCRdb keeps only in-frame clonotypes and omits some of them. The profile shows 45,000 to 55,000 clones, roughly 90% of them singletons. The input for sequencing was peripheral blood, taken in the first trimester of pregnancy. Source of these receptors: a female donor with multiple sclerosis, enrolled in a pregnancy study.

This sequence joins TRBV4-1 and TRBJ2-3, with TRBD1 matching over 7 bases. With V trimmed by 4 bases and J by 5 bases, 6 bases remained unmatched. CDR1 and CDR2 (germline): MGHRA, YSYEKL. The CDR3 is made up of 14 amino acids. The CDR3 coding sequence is TGCGCCAGCAGCCCTGACAGGGTGTTAGATACGCAGTATTTT. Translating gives CASSPDRVLDTQYF.

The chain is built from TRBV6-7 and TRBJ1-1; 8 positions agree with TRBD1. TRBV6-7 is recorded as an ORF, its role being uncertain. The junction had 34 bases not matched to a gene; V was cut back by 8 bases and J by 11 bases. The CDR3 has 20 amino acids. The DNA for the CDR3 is TGTGCCAGCGGCCTGGCGCCAGGTGGGAACATTGTGGGGACAGGTGGGAGGGCTTTCTTT. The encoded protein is CASGLAPGGNIVGTGGRAFF.

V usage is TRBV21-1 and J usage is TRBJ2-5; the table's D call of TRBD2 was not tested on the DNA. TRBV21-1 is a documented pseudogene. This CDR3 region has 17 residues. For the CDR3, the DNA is TGTGCCAGCAGCAAAGGACTAGCGGGGGGGGACGAAAAGACCCAGTACTTC. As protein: CASSKGLAGGDEKTQYF.

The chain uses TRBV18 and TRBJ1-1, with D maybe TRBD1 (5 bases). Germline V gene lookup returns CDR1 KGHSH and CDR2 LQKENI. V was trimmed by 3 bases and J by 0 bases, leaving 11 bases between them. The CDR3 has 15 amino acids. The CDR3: CASSPLQEMNTEAFF. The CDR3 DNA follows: TGTGCCAGCTCACCCCTACAGGAAATGAACACTGAAGCTTTCTTT.

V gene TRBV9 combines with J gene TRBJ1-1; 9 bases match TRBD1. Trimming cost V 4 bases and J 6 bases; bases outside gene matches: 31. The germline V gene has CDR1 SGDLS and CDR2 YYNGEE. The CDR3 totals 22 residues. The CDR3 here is CASSPRNWYAGTGRFRGAEAFF. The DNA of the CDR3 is TGTGCCAGCAGCCCCAGGAATTGGTACGCGGGGACAGGGCGCTTTCGGGGCGCTGAAGCTTTCTTT.

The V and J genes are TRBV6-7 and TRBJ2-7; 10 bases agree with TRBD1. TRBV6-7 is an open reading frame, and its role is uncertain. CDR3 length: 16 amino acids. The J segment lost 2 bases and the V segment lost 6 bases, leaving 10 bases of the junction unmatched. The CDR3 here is CASRTGTGEPPYEQYF. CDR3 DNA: TGTGCCAGCAGGACTGGGACAGGGGAACCCCCCTACGAGCAGTACTTC.

CDR3 protein: CASSVGKGQGMFEPQFF. CDR3 in DNA: TGTGCCAGCAGCGTAGGGAAGGGACAGGGGATGTTTGAGCCTCAGTTCTTC. The V and J genes are TRBV9 and TRBJ2-1, with 10 bases identical to TRBD1. Germline V gives CDR1 SGDLS, CDR2 YYNGEE. The CDR3 is 17 residues long. V dropped 0 bases and J dropped 13; count of bases not matched to a gene: 16.

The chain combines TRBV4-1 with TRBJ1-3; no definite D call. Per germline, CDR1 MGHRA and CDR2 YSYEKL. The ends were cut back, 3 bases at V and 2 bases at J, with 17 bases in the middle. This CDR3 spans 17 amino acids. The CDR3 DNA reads TGCGCCAGCAGCCAGGGGAGTTTACGGGTACCTGGAAACACCATATATTTT. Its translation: CASSQGSLRVPGNTIYF.

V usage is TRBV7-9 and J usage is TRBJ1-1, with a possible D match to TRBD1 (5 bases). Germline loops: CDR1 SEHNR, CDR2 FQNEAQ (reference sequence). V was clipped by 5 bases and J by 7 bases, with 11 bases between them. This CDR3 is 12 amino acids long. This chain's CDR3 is CASSPGGVEAFF. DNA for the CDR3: TGTGCCAGCAGCCCTGGGGGGGTTGAAGCTTTCTTT.

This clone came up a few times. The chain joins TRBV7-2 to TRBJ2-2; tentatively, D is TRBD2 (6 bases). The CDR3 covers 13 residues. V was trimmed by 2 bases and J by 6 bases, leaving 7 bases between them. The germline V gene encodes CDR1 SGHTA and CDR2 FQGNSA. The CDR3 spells CASSLKRAGELFF. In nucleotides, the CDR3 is TGTGCCAGCAGCTTAAAGCGGGCCGGGGAGCTGTTTTTT.

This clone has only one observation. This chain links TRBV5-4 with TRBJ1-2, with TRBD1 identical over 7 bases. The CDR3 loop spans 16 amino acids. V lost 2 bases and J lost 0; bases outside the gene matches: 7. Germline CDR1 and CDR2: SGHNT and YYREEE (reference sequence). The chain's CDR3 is CASSLARTGANYGYTF. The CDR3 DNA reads TGTGCCAGCAGCTTAGCCCGGACAGGAGCTAACTATGGCTACACCTTC. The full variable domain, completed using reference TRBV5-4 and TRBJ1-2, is ETGVTQSPTHLIKTRGQQVTLRCSSQSGHNTVSWYQQALGQGPQFIFQYYREEENGRGNFPPRFSGLQFPNYSSELNVNALELDDSALYLCASSLARTGANYGYTFGSGTRLTVV.

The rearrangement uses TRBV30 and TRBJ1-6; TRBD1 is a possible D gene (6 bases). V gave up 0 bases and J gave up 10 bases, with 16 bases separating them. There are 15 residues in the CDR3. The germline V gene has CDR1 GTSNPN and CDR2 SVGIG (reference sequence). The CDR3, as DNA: TGTGCCTGGAGTGTAGATGGCAGGGGAGTCTCACCCCTCCACTTT. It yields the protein CAWSVDGRGVSPLHF.

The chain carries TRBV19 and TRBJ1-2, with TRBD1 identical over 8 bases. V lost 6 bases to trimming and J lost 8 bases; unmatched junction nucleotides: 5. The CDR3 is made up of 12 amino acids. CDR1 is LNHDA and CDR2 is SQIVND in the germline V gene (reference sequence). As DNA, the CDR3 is TGTGCCAGTAGAGCAGGGGGCGTGGGCTACACCTTC. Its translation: CASRAGGVGYTF. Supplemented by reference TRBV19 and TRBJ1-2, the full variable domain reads DGGITQSPKYLFRKEGQNVTLSCEQNLNHDAMYWYRQDPGQGLRLIYYSQIVNDFQKGDIAEGYSVSREKKESFPLTVTSAQKNPTAFYLCASRAGGVGYTFGSGTRLTVV.

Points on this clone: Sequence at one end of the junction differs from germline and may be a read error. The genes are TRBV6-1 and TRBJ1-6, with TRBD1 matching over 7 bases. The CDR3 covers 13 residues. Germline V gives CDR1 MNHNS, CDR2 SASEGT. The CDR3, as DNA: TGTGCCAGCAGCAAGGGACAGCATGACCCTTTTGACTTT. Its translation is CASSKGQHDPFDF.

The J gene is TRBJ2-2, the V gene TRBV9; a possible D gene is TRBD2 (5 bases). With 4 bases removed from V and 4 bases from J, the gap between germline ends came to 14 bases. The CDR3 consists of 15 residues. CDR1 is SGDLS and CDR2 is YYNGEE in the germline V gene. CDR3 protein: CASSRWVGSTGELFF. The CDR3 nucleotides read TGTGCCAGCAGCCGGTGGGTGGGGAGCACCGGGGAGCTGTTTTTT.

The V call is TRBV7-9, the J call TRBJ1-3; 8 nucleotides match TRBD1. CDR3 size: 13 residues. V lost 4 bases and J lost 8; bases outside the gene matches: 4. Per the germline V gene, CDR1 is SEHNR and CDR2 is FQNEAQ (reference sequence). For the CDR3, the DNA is TGTGCCAGCAGCTGGACAGGGATGGACACCATATATTTT. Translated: CASSWTGMDTIYF.

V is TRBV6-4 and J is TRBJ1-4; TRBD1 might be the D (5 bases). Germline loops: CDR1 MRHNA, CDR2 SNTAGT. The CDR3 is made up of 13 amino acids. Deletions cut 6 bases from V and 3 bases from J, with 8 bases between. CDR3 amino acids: CASSREANEKLFF. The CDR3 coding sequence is TGTGCCAGCAGCAGGGAAGCTAATGAAAAACTGTTTTTT.

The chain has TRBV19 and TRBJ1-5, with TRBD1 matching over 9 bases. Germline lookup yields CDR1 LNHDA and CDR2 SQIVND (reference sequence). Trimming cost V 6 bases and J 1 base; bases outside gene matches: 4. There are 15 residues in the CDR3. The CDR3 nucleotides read TGTGCCAGTAGCCGGGACAGGGAGAGCAATCAGCCCCAGCATTTT. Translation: CASSRDRESNQPQHF.

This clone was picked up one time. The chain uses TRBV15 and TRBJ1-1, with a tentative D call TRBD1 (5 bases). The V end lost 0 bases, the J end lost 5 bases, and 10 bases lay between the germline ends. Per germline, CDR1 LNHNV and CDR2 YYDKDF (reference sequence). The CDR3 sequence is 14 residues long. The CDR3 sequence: CATSRDPGGTEAFF. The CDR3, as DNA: TGTGCCACCAGCAGAGATCCCGGGGGTACTGAAGCTTTCTTT.

The CDR3 spells CASSVAPGGSSTDTQYF. The CDR3 nucleotides are TGTGCCAGCAGCGTAGCCCCAGGAGGTTCTAGCACAGATACGCAGTATTTT. The genes are TRBV9 and TRBJ2-3; the D gene is possibly TRBD2 (5 bases). Trimming cost V 0 bases and J 0 bases, with 14 bases left between them. The CDR3 consists of 17 residues. Per the germline V gene, CDR1 is SGDLS and CDR2 is YYNGEE.

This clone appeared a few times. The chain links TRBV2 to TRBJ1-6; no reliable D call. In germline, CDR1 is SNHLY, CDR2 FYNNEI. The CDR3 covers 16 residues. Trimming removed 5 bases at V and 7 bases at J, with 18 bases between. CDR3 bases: TGTGCCAGCAGTCAGGACTCCTGGGTAGGAAATTCACCCCTCCACTTT. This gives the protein CASSQDSWVGNSPLHF.

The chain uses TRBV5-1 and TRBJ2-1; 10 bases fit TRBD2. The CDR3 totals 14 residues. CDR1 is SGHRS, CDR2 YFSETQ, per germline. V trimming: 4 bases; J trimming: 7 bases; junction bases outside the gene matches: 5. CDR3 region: CASSDTSGVNEQFF. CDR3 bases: TGCGCCAGCAGCGATACTAGCGGGGTTAATGAGCAGTTCTTC. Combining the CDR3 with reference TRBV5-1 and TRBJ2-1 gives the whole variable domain KAGVTQTPRYLIKTRGQQVTLSCSPISGHRSVSWYQQTPGQGLQFLFEYFSETQRNKGNFPGRFSGRQFSNSRSEMNVSTLELGDSALYLCASSDTSGVNEQFFGPGTRLTVL.

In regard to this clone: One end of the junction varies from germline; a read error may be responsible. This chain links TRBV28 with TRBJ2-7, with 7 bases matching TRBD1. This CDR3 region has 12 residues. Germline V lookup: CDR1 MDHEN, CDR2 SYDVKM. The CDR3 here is CASSRQTGFQVF. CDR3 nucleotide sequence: TGTGCCAGCAGCCGTCAGACAGGGTTCCAAGTGTTC.

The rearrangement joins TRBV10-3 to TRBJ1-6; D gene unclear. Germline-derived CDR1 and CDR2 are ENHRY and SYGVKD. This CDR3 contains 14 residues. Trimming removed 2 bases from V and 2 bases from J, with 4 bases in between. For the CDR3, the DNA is TGTGCCATCAGTGAGGGCCCCTATAATTCACCCCTCCACTTT. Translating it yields CAISEGPYNSPLHF.

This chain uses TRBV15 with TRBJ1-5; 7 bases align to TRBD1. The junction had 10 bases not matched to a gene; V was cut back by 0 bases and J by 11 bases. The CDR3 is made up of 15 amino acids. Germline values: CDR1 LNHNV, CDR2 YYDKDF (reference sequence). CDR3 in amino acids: CATSRDPTGEVAQHF. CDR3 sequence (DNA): TGTGCCACCAGCAGAGATCCCACAGGGGAGGTTGCCCAGCATTTT.

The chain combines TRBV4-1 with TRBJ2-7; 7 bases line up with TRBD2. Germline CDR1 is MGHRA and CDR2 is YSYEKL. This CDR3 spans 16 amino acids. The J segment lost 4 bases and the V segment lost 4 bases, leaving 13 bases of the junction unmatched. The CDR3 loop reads CASSPSPSRRGYEQYF. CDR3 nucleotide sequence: TGCGCCAGCAGCCCCTCCCCCTCTCGGCGGGGGTACGAGCAGTACTTC.

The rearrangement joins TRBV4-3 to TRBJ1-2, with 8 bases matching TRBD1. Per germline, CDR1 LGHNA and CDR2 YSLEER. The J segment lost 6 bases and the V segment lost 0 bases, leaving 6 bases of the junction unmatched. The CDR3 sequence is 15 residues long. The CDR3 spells CASSQDSHRGDGYTF. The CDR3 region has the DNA TGCGCCAGCAGCCAAGATTCCCACAGGGGGGATGGCTACACCTTC.